This T cell receptor beta chain was captured by sequencing in a study of monozygotic twins with inflammatory bowel disease. Overall study results and limits: It was in IBD patients that TCRbeta diversity (inverse Simpson) was lower than in healthy co-twins. Healthy twins showed more clonotype sharing with others than IBD patients, especially patients with disease activity.

Worth noting for this clonotype: As yet, its antigen is unknown.

TCRalpha and TCRbeta cDNA underwent two nested PCRs of around 15 and 9 cycles. For each CDR3 protein, TCRdb gives one entry from its re-call of the 5' RACE reads, without DNA. This sample carries about 330,000 distinct CDR3 sequences, with over 2% going to the ten biggest clones. The material sequenced was blood. The receptor comes from a human donor with ulcerative colitis or Crohn's disease, or a healthy co-twin of an affected twin (not recorded which).

This chain's CDR3 is CASSSAATGGWSYEQYF. The chain recombines TRBV28 with TRBJ2-7; TCRdb's assignment of TRBD1 cannot be checked, as there is no DNA. The germline CDR1 and CDR2 sequences are MDHEN and SYDVKM. The CDR3 spans 17 residues.